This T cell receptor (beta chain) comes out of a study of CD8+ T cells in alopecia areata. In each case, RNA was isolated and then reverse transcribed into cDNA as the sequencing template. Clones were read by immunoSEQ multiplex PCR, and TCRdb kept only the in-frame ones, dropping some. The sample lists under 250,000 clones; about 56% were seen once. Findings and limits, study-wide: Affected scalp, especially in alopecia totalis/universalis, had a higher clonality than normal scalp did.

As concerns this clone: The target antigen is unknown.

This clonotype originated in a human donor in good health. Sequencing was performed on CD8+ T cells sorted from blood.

CDR3 protein: CASSLGTKNIQYF. CDR3 nucleotide sequence: TGTGCCAGCAGCTTAGGGACCAAAAACATTCAGTACTTC. J is TRBJ2-4 and V is TRBV7-6, with D unresolved. The germline V and J ends were trimmed by 1 base and 2 bases, with 3 bases remaining between them. This CDR3 is 13 amino acids long. Germline V CDR1 and CDR2: SGHVS, FNYEAQ.